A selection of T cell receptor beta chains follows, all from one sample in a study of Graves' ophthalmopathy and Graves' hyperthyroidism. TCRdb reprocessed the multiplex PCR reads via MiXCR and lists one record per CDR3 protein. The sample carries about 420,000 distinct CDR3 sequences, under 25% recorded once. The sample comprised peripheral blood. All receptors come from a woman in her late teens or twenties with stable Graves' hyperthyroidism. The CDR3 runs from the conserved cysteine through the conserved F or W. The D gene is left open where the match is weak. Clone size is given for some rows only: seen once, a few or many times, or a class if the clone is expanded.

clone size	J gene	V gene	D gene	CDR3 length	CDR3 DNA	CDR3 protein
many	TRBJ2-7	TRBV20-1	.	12	TGCAGTGCTCCTCCGAGGGTTTGGGGGCAGTACTTC	CSAPPRVWGQYF
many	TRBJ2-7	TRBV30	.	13	TGTGCCTGGAGTACTGGAGCGGATTACGAGCAGTACTTC	CAWSTGADYEQYF
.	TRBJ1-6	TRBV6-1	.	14	TGTGCCAGCAGTGCGTCCGGGGTTTATTCACCCCTCCACTTT	CASSASGVYSPLHF
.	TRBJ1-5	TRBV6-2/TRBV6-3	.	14	TGTGCCAGCAGTTACATACCGGACAATCAGCCCCAGCATTTT	CASSYIPDNQPQHF
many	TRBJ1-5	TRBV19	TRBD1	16	TGTGCCAGTAGTCCCTCCACAGGGGATAGCAATCAGCCCCAGCATTTT	CASSPSTGDSNQPQHF
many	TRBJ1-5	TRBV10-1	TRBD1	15	TGCGCCAGCACAGTCACAGGGGACCGCAATCAGCCCCAGCATTTT	CASTVTGDRNQPQHF
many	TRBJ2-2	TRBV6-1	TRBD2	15	TGTGCCAGCAGTGAAGGGACTAGCGACACCGGGGAGCTGTTTTTT	CASSEGTSDTGELFF
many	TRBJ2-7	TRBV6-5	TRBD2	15	TGTGCCAGCAGTTACGGAGCGGGAGGCGCCTACGAGCAGTACTTC	CASSYGAGGAYEQYF
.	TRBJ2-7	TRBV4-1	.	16	TGCGCCAGCAGCCAAGTCCTGCGGGATCGTACCTACGAGCAGTACTTC	CASSQVLRDRTYEQYF
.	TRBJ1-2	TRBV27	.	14	TGTGCCAGCAGTCCAAGGGGAATGGACTATGGCTACACCTTC	CASSPRGMDYGYTF
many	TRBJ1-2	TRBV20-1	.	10	TGCAGTGCAAACAGGGACGGCTACACCTTC	CSANRDGYTF
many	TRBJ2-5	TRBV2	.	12	TGTGCCAGCAGTGATTGGAGGGAGACCCAGTACTTC	CASSDWRETQYF
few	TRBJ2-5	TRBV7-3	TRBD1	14	TGTGCCAGCAGCCCCGGGACAGTGGGGGAGACCCAGTACTTC	CASSPGTVGETQYF
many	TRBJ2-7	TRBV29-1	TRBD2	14	TGCAGCGGTGGGGCCGGGACTAACTCCTACGAGCAGTACTTC	CSGGAGTNSYEQYF
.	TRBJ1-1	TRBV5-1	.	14	TGCGCCAGCAGCTTGGCGGGCAGGGGCGGTGAAGCTTTCTTT	CASSLAGRGGEAFF
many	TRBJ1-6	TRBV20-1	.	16	TGCAGTGCTAGAGATTGGCTAGGGCCAGGGAATTCACCCCTCCACTTT	CSARDWLGPGNSPLHF
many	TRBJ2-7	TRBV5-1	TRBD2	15	TGCGCCAGCAGCCAAAGCGGGAGGACCCATTCCGAGCAGTACTTC	CASSQSGRTHSEQYF
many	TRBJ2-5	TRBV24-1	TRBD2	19	TGTGCCACCAGTGATTTGTGGCCAGAGCCCAGCGGGAGGGAAGAGACCCAGTACTTC	CATSDLWPEPSGREETQYF
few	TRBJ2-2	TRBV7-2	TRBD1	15	TGTGCCAGCAGCCGGGACAGGGATAACACCGGGGAGCTGTTTTTT	CASSRDRDNTGELFF
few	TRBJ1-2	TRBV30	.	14	TGTGCCTGGAGCCACGACACCACTAACTATGGCTACACCTTC	CAWSHDTTNYGYTF
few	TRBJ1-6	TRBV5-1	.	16	TGCGCCAGCAGCTTGACAGGCGACTCCTATAATTCACCCCTCCACTTT	CASSLTGDSYNSPLHF
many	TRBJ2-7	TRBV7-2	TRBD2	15	TGTGCCAGCAGCTCCCGGTACAGCGGGATCTACGAGCAGTACTTC	CASSSRYSGIYEQYF
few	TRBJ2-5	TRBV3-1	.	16	TGTGCCAGCAGCCGGGGAACGTCGAGGGAGGAAGAGACCCAGTACTTC	CASSRGTSREEETQYF
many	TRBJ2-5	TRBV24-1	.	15	TGTGCCACCAGTGGGTCGGTGGGGGTTGCAGAGACCCAGTACTTC	CATSGSVGVAETQYF
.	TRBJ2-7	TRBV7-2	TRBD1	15	TGTGCCAGCAGACTGGGACAGGGACCCCCCTACGAGCAGTACTTC	CASRLGQGPPYEQYF
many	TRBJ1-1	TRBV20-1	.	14	TGCAGTGCTGATAAGCCCGGGGGATTTAGTGAAGCTTTCTTT	CSADKPGGFSEAFF
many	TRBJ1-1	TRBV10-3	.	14	TGTGCCATCAGTTTGGGAGGGAGGAACACTGAAGCTCTCTTT	CAISLGGRNTEALF
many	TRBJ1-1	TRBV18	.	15	TGTGCCAGCTCACCGTTGGGACCGAGGGACACTGAAGCTTTCTTT	CASSPLGPRDTEAFF
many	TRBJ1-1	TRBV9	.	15	TGTGCCAGCAGCTCGCGGCAGGGGATGAACACTGAAGCTTTCTTT	CASSSRQGMNTEAFF
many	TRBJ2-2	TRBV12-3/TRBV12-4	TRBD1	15	TGTGCCAGCAGTAGACAGGGGGCCGACACCGGGGAGCTGTTTTTT	CASSRQGADTGELFF
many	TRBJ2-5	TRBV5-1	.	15	TGCGCCAGCAGCTTGGAGGACAGCTCTCAAGAGACCCAGTACTTC	CASSLEDSSQETQYF
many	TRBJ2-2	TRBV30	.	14	TGTGCCTGGAGAATGGCCCAAAACACCGGGGAGCTGTTTTTT	CAWRMAQNTGELFF
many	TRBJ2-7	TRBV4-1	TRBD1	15	TGCGCCAGCAGCCGCTCGGTAGGGGGCAGCTACGAGCAGTACTTC	CASSRSVGGSYEQYF
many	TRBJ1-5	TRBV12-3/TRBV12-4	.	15	TGTGCCAGCAGTTTACAGGGAAGGTCTTCGGGGCCCCAGCATTTT	CASSLQGRSSGPQHF
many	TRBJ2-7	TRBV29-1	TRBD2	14	TGCAGCGTTGAGGAAAGCGGGAAGTTCTACGAGCAGTACTTC	CSVEESGKFYEQYF
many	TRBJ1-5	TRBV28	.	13	TGTGCCAGCAGTGCCAAAAGGGATCAGTCCCAGCATTTT	CASSAKRDQSQHF
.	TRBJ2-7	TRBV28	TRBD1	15	TGTGCCAGCAGCGGAGGGGGGACAGGGGGGTACGAGCAGTACTTC	CASSGGGTGGYEQYF
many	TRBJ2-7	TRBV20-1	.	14	TGCAGTGCTAGAGGACGAAAAGGGACCTACGAGCAGTACTTC	CSARGRKGTYEQYF
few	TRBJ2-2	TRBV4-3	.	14	TGCGCCAGCAGCCAAGACCGGATGGCCGGGGAGCTGTTTTTT	CASSQDRMAGELFF
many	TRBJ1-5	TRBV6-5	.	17	TGTGCCAGCAGTTATCACCGGGGGGCTGGAAGGGTGCAGCCCCAGCATTTT	CASSYHRGAGRVQPQHF
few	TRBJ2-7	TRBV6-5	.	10	TGTGCCATTCGTGATCACGATCAGTACTTC	CAIRDHDQYF
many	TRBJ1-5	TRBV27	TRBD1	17	TGTGCCAGCAGTACTCGGGACAGTTTTATTAGCAATCAGCCCCAGCATTTT	CASSTRDSFISNQPQHF
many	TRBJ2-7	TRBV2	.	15	TGTGCCAGCAGTGAAGTGACTAGACTTGGCCACGAGCAGTACTTC	CASSEVTRLGHEQYF
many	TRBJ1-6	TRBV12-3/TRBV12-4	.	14	TGTGCCAGCAGTTTGGGTCCTTTCAGTTCACCCCTCCACTTT	CASSLGPFSSPLHF
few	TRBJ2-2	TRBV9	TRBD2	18	TGTGCCAGCAGCGTAACGGTACTAGCGGGAGATGTCACCGGGGAGCTGTTTTTT	CASSVTVLAGDVTGELFF
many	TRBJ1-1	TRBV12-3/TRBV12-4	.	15	TGTGCCAGCAGTTTGGGAGTCGGGGCTCAAACTGAAGCTTTCTTT	CASSLGVGAQTEAFF